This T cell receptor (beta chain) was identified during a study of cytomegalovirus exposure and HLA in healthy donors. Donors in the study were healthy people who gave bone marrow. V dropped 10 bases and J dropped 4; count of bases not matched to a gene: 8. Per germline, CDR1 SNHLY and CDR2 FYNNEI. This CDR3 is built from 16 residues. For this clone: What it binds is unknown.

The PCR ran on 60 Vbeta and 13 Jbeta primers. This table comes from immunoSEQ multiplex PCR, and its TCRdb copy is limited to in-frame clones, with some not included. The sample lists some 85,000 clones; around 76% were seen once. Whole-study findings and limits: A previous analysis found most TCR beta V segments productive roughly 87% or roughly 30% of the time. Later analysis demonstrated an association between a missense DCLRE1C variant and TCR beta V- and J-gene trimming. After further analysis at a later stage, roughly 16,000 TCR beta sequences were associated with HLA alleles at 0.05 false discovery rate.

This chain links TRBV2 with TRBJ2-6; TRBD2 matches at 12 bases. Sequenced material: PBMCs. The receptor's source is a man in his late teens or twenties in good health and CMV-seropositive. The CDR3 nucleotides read TGTGCCACAGGACTAGCGGGAACTCTGGGGGCCAACGTCCTGACTTTC. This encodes CATGLAGTLGANVLTF.